The 22 T cell receptor beta chains in this list originate from one sample, sequenced in a study of Ad26.COV2.S vaccination and SARS-CoV-2 variants. Regarding treatment: some 19 received Ad26.COV2.S at low or high dose, single or two shots; a few received placebo; per-sample allocation not given. Day 63 after the first injection of vaccine or placebo was the sampling time. The data were produced by immunoSEQ multiplex PCR, yet TCRdb's version contains in-frame clones alone and is incomplete. The table includes around 500,000 clones, nearly 90% detected once. Sequenced material: peripheral blood, taken in a trial of Ad26.COV2.S vaccine versus placebo. These receptors all come from a person aged 18 to 59 who received the Ad26.COV2.S COVID-19 vaccine or a placebo.

CDR3 DNA: TGTGCCAGCAGTTACTGGACAGGGTATGGGACCGGGGAGCTGTTTTTT. This gives the protein CASSYWTGYGTGELFF. The chain is built from TRBV6-2 or TRBV6-3 and TRBJ2-2, with 8 bases fitting TRBD1. V trimming: 1 base; J trimming: 5 bases; junction bases outside the gene matches: 6. Germline lookup yields CDR1 MNHEY and CDR2 SVGEGT. The CDR3 has 16 amino acids.

The V call is TRBV19, the J call TRBJ2-5, with 14 bases identical to TRBD2. CDR1 LNHDA and CDR2 SQIVND come from the germline V gene (reference sequence). J gave up 5 bases and V 7 bases, and 6 bases lay outside the gene matches. This CDR3 has 15 amino acids. CDR3: CASNTGTSGSETQYF. For the CDR3, the DNA is TGTGCCAGTAATACCGGGACTAGCGGGAGTGAGACCCAGTACTTC.

This clone is a singleton in its sample. V is TRBV6-2 or TRBV6-3 and J is TRBJ2-1, with 11 bases that match TRBD2. The length of the CDR3 is 17 residues. V lost 0 bases, J lost 3 bases, and 4 bases stayed unmatched. Germline CDR1 is MNHEY and CDR2 is SVGEGT. In DNA form, the CDR3 reads TGTGCCAGCAGTTACTCCGGGACTAGCGGAATCTACAATGAGCAGTTCTTC. This translates into CASSYSGTSGIYNEQFF.

The V gene is TRBV27, the J gene TRBJ2-1; 10 bases are shared with TRBD2. With V trimmed by 0 bases and J by 5 bases, 1 base remained unmatched. The CDR3 covers 15 residues. Germline CDR1 and CDR2: MNHEY and SMNVEV (reference sequence). Here the CDR3 reads CASSLSLAGDNEQFF. The CDR3 nucleotides read TGTGCCAGCAGTTTATCGCTAGCGGGAGACAATGAGCAGTTCTTC.

J is TRBJ2-7 and V is TRBV6-5; D not resolved. CDR3 length: 13 amino acids. V lost 10 bases and J 2 bases, leaving 15 bases between the germline ends. CDR1 is MNHEY, CDR2 SVGAGI, per germline. This CDR3 is CATRWGQTYEQYF. CDR3 sequence (DNA): TGTGCCACCAGGTGGGGTCAGACCTACGAGCAGTACTTC.

The V gene is TRBV2, the J gene TRBJ1-6, with D possibly being TRBD1 (5 bases). The CDR3 has 16 residues. Deletions cut 4 bases from V and 12 bases from J, with 22 bases between. Germline V gives CDR1 SNHLY, CDR2 FYNNEI. The CDR3, as DNA: TGTGCCAGCAGTGCCGCAGATCGCAGGGACGCCTTACCCCTCCACTTT. This gives the protein CASSAADRRDALPLHF.

The chain combines TRBV29-1 with TRBJ2-7, with no clear D. V was clipped by 0 bases and J by 2 bases, with 5 bases between them. From germline, CDR1 is SQVTM and CDR2 ANQGSEA. This CDR3 region has 12 residues. The CDR3 bases are TGCAGCGTTGAAGACAGCCCCTACGAGCAGTACTTC. Its translation: CSVEDSPYEQYF.

V is TRBV3-1 (or the pseudogene TRBV3-2) and J is TRBJ2-1, with 12 bases that match TRBD2. The V and J ends lost 8 bases and 10 bases, in that order; junction bases with no gene match: 12. This CDR3 has 15 amino acids. The germline CDR1 and CDR2 sequences are LGHDT and YNNKEL (reference sequence). The CDR3 DNA reads TGTGCCAGCGCCCCCAGACTAGCGGGAGTGAGCGAGCAGTTCTTC. Amino acids: CASAPRLAGVSEQFF.

V usage is TRBV5-8 and J usage is TRBJ1-5; no firm D call. With 4 bases removed from V and 6 bases from J, the gap between germline ends came to 14 bases. CDR1 and CDR2 (germline): SGHTS, YDEGEE. The CDR3 sequence is 14 residues long. The DNA of the CDR3 is TGTGCCAGCAGCCCTATACTAGACCGTCAGCCCCAGCATTTT. It specifies CASSPILDRQPQHF.

The rearrangement links TRBV15 to TRBJ2-2, with D tentatively TRBD1 or TRBD2 (5 bases each). Germline V gene sequence: CDR1 LNHNV, CDR2 YYDKDF (reference sequence). The CDR3 covers 13 residues. The germline V and J ends were trimmed by 0 bases and 8 bases, with 7 bases remaining between them. The CDR3 is CATSRDGTGELFF. CDR3 DNA: TGTGCCACCAGCAGAGACGGGACGGGGGAGCTGTTTTTT.

The J gene is TRBJ1-5, the V gene TRBV19; unclear D gene. The CDR3 length is 13 residues. Germline assignment: CDR1 LNHDA and CDR2 SQIVND (reference sequence). The V gene lost 4 bases and the J gene lost 3 bases, with 7 bases spanning the gap. This CDR3 is CASSTSYNQPQHF. DNA for the CDR3: TGTGCCAGTAGTACAAGTTACAATCAGCCCCAGCATTTT.

The rearrangement joins TRBV19 to TRBJ1-5; D gene ambiguous. The CDR3 spans 13 residues. V was clipped by 1 base and J by 7 bases, with 8 bases between them. Germline-derived CDR1 and CDR2 are LNHDA and SQIVND (reference sequence). CDR3 residues: CASSIGLGQPQHF. The CDR3 region has the DNA TGTGCCAGTAGTATAGGTTTAGGGCAGCCCCAGCATTTT.

V usage is TRBV20-1 and J usage is TRBJ2-5, with D uncertain. Germline V lookup: CDR1 DFQATT, CDR2 SNEGSKA (reference sequence). This CDR3 is 10 amino acids long. Deletions cut 4 bases from V and 2 bases from J, with 2 bases between. Written as DNA, the CDR3 is TGCAGTGCTACACAAGAGACCCAGTACTTC. Protein product: CSATQETQYF.

The chain is built from TRBV18 and TRBJ1-4, with a weak D call TRBD1 (5 bases). V lost 3 bases and J lost 2, with 13 bases in between. Per germline, CDR1 KGHSH and CDR2 LQKENI. The CDR3 has 16 amino acids. CDR3 DNA sequence: TGTGCCAGCTCACCGGTCCAGGGTGGCACTAATGAAAAACTGTTTTTT. Translation gives CASSPVQGGTNEKLFF.

The chain recombines TRBV7-8 with TRBJ1-3, with 7 nucleotides matching TRBD1. The CDR3 consists of 17 residues. Germline assignment: CDR1 SGHVS and CDR2 FQNEAQ. V shed 1 base and J 0 bases; nucleotides not matched to a gene: 6. This CDR3 reads CASSLGGTDVSGNTIYF. CDR3 DNA sequence: TGTGCCAGCAGCTTAGGAGGGACAGATGTCTCTGGAAACACCATATATTTT.

CDR3 bases: TGTGCCAGCAGCAAAACCCGAGGAAGACTCGGAGAGACCCAGTACTTC. This encodes CASSKTRGRLGETQYF. The chain carries TRBV21-1 and TRBJ2-5; no DNA check was done on the table's D call, TRBD2. TRBV21-1 is a documented pseudogene. This CDR3 contains 16 residues.

The V call is TRBV24-1, the J call TRBJ2-1, with 8 positions matching TRBD1. V gave up 5 bases and J gave up 6 bases; unmatched junction bases: 8. Germline V CDR1 and CDR2: KGHDR, SFDVKD. The CDR3 is 15 residues long. In DNA form, the CDR3 reads TGTGCCACCAGTGGTGGACAGGGTACTGTCAATGAGCAGTTCTTC. Amino acid sequence: CATSGGQGTVNEQFF.

The sample holds one count of this clone. The V and J genes are TRBV7-2 and TRBJ2-1, with 13 bases that match TRBD2. This CDR3 comprises 18 residues. Per the germline V gene, CDR1 is SGHTA and CDR2 is FQGNSA. Trimming removed 3 bases from V and 4 bases from J; junction bases left unmatched: 9. CDR3 sequence: CASSFRLAGGGVYNEQFF. The CDR3 DNA reads TGTGCCAGCAGCTTCAGACTAGCGGGAGGTGGTGTATACAATGAGCAGTTCTTC.

This rearrangement joins TRBV6-5 to TRBJ1-2; D remains unclear. This CDR3 is 10 amino acids long. The germline V gene encodes CDR1 MNHEY and CDR2 SVGAGI. Trimming cost V 2 bases and J 11 bases, with 6 bases left between them. CDR3 sequence reads: CASSYDRYTF. The CDR3 bases are TGTGCCAGCAGTTACGATCGGTACACCTTC.

The V and J genes are TRBV2 and TRBJ2-1, with a weak D call TRBD2 (5 bases). The CDR3 totals 14 residues. V lost 6 bases and J 5 bases, leaving 14 bases between the germline ends. CDR1 and CDR2 (germline): SNHLY, FYNNEI. This CDR3 is CASRMIRENNEQFF. CDR3 DNA: TGTGCCAGCAGGATGATCCGGGAAAACAATGAGCAGTTCTTC.

This chain links TRBV24-1 with TRBJ1-2; perhaps TRBD1 as D (6 bases). CDR3 length: 13 residues. The V gene's germline CDR1 is KGHDR and CDR2 SFDVKD. Trimming left V 3 bases short and J 4 bases short, with 8 bases between. The CDR3 region has the DNA TGTGCCACCAGTGATGCGGACAGCTATGGCTACACCTTC. Amino acids: CATSDADSYGYTF.

A few counts support this clone. The chain carries TRBV24-1 and TRBJ1-5; D gene uncertain. Germline V gene lookup returns CDR1 KGHDR and CDR2 SFDVKD. Between the trimmed V and J ends, which lost 10 bases and 0 bases, there was a span of 12 bases. The CDR3 is 14 residues long. The CDR3 spells CATSSEYSNQPQHF. Here the CDR3 DNA reads TGTGCCACTTCCAGCGAATATAGCAATCAGCCCCAGCATTTT.